The clone carrying this TCR beta chain was seen once. Per the study methods: Nucleated cell number was recorded as an estimate derived from reference gene primer amplification. Method: immunoSEQ multiplex PCR; TCRdb's copy keeps in-frame clones and lacks some. V and J calls and clone size are those listed in that table; D and trimming were worked out from the DNA. The profile covers a few hundred thousand clones, with more than 70% appearing a single time and 1.6% taken by the ten largest. CDR1 and CDR2 from the germline V gene are SSHAT and FNYEAQ (reference sequence). This CDR3 is built from 12 residues. The V end was cut by 5 bases, the J end by 6 bases, with 7 bases between. These data belong to a study of blood T cell repertoires in COVID-19. Overall study: Both acute and convalescent COVID-19 samples were obtained from the United States, Italy and Spain. Nucleic acid was either cDNA or gDNA, and it came from T cells, B-cell-depleted T cells, or PBMCs.

The chain has TRBV7-7 and TRBJ1-4; no clear D gene. The receptor's source is a woman aged 45-65 years with acute or convalescent COVID-19. Sequenced material: peripheral blood. The CDR3, as DNA: TGTGCCAGCAGCGGTTCAGATGAAAAACTGTTTTTT. As protein: CASSGSDEKLFF.